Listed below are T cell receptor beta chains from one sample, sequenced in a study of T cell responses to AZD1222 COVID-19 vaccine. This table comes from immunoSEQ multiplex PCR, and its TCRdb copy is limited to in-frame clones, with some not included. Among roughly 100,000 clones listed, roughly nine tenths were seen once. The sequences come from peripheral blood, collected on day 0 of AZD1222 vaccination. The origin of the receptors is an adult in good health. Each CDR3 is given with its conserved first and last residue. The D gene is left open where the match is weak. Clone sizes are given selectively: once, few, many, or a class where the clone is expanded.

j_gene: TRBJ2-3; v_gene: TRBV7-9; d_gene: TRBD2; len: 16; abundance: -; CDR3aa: CASSLDGSGSSDTQYF; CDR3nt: TGTGCCAGCAGCTTAGATGGTAGCGGGAGTTCAGATACGCAGTATTTT
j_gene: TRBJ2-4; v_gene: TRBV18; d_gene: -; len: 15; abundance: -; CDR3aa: CASSPLEGAKNIQYF; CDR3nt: TGTGCCAGCTCACCCCTAGAGGGCGCCAAAAACATTCAGTACTTC
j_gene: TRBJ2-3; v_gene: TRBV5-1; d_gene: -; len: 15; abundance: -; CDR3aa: CASSLVRGDTDTQYF; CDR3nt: TGCGCCAGCAGCTTGGTTCGGGGCGACACAGATACGCAGTATTTT
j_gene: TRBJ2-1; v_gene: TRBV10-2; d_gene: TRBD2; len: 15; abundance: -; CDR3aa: CASRTSGWEGNEQFF; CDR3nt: TGCGCCAGCAGAACTAGCGGGTGGGAAGGGAATGAGCAGTTCTTC
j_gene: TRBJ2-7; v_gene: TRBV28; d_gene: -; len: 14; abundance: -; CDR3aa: CASTLTAGPDEQYF; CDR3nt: TGTGCCAGCACCCTCACGGCGGGGCCGGACGAGCAGTACTTC
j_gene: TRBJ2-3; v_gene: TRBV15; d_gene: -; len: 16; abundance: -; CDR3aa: CATSRGKREGTDTQYF; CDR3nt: TGTGCCACCAGCAGAGGGAAGAGGGAGGGCACAGATACGCAGTATTTT
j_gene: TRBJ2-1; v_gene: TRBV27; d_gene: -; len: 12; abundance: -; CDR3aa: CASRGSGSREFF; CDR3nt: TGTGCCAGCCGGGGATCAGGATCCAGAGAGTTCTTC
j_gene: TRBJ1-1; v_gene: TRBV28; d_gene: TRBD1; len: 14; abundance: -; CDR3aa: CASSSPGGNPEAFF; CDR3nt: TGTGCCAGCAGCTCCCCAGGGGGTAACCCTGAAGCTTTCTTT
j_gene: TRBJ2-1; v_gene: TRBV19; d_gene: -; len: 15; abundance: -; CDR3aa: CASSFSGRRDNEQFF; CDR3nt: TGTGCCAGTAGTTTTTCAGGGCGGCGGGACAATGAGCAGTTCTTC
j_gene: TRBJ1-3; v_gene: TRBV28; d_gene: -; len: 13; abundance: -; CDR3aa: CASSYRGGNTIYF; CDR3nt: TGTGCCAGCAGCTACAGAGGCGGAAACACCATATATTTT
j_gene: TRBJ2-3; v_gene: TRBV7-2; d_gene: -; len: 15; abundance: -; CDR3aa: CASSWMAGYTDTQYF; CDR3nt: TGTGCCAGCAGCTGGATGGCAGGGTACACAGATACGCAGTATTTT
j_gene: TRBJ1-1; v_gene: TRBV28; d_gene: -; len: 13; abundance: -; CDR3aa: CASHDRGINGPFF; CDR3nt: TGTGCCAGCCACGATAGGGGGATTAACGGCCCTTTCTTT
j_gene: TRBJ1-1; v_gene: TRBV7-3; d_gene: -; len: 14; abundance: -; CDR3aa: CASSLAQGSTEAFF; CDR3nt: TGTGCCAGCAGCTTAGCCCAGGGAAGCACTGAAGCTTTCTTT
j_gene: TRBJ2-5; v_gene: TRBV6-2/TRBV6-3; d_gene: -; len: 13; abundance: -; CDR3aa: CASSRGLQETQYF; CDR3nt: TGTGCCAGCAGCAGGGGACTTCAAGAGACCCAGTACTTC
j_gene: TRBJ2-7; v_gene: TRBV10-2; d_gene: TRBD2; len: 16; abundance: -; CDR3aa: CASREWTSGSPYEQYF; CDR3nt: TGCGCCAGCAGGGAATGGACTAGCGGGTCTCCCTACGAGCAGTACTTC
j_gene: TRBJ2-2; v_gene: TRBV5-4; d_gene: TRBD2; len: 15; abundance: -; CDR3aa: CASSLKLAGAGELFF; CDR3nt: TGTGCCAGCAGCTTGAAGTTGGCGGGAGCCGGGGAGCTGTTTTTT
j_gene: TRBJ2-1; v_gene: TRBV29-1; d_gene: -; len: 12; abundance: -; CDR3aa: CSATRDLNEQFF; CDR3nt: TGCAGCGCAACTAGGGATCTGAATGAGCAGTTCTTC
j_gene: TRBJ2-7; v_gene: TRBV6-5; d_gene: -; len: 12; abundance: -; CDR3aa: CAISTGSYEQYF; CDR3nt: TGTGCCATCTCGACGGGGTCCTACGAGCAGTACTTC
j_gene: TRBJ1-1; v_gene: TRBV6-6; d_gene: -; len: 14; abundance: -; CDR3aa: CASSYSILNTEAFF; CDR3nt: TGTGCCAGCAGTTACTCGATCCTGAACACTGAAGCTTTCTTT
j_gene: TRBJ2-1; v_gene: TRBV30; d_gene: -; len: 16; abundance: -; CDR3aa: CAWSVNPPSSYNEQFF; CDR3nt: TGTGCCTGGAGTGTAAACCCCCCTAGCTCCTACAATGAGCAGTTCTTC
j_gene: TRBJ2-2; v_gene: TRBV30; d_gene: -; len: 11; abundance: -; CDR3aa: CAWSVSGELFF; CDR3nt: TGTGCCTGGAGTGTTAGCGGGGAGCTGTTTTTT
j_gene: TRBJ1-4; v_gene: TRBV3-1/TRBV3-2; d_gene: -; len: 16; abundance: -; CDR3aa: CASSARARGADEKLFF; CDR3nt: TGTGCCAGCAGCGCAAGAGCCCGGGGGGCTGATGAAAAACTGTTTTTT
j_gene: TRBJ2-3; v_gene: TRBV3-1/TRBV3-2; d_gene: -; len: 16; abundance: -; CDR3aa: CASSSRQNRGPDTQYF; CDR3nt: TGTGCCAGCAGCTCCCGGCAGAATCGTGGCCCAGATACGCAGTATTTT
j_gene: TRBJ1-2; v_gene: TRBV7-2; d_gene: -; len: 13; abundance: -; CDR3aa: CASSFVGDYGYTF; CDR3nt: TGTGCCAGCAGCTTTGTAGGAGACTATGGCTACACCTTC
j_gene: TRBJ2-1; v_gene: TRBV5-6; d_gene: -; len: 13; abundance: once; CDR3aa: CASSLRSYNEQFF; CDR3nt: TGTGCCAGCAGCTTGAGATCCTACAATGAGCAGTTCTTC
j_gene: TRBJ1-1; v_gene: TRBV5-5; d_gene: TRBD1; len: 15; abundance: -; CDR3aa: CASSIGQVANTEAFF; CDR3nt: TGTGCCAGCAGCATCGGACAGGTTGCGAACACTGAAGCTTTCTTT
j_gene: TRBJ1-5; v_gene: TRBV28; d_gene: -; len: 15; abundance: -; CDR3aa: CASSFGRSSNQPQHF; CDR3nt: TGTGCCAGCAGTTTTGGGCGGAGTAGCAATCAGCCCCAGCATTTT
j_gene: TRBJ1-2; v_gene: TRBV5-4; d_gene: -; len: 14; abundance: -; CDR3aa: CASSGELFNYGYTF; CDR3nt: TGTGCCAGCAGCGGGGAGCTCTTTAACTATGGCTACACCTTC
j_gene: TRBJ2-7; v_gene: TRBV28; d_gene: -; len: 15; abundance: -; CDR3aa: CASSFVGTSSYEQYF; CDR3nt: TGTGCCAGCAGTTTTGTAGGGACCTCATCCTACGAGCAGTACTTC
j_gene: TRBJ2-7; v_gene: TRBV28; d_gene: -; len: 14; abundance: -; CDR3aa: CASSSRTVLDEQYF; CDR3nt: TGTGCCAGCAGTTCCCGGACAGTCCTTGACGAGCAGTACTTC
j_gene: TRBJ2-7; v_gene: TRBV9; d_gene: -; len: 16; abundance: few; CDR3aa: CASSVRSGAGINEQYF; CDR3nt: TGTGCCAGCAGCGTAAGGTCGGGGGCAGGGATCAACGAGCAGTACTTC
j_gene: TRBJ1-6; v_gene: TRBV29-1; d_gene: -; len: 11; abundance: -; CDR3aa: CSVYSFVPLHF; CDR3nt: TGCAGCGTCTACTCTTTTGTACCCCTCCACTTT
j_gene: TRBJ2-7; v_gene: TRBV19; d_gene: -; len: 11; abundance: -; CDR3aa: CASSGGYEQYF; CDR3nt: TGTGCCAGTAGTGGGGGTTACGAGCAGTACTTC
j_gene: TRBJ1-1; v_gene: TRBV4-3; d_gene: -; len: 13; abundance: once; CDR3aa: CASSRGSGYEAFF; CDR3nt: TGCGCCAGCAGCCGGGGGTCGGGATATGAAGCTTTCTTT
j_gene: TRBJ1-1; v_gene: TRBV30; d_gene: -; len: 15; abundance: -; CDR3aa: CAWRVAQIPNTEAFF; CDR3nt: TGTGCCTGGAGGGTCGCCCAGATTCCGAACACTGAAGCTTTCTTT
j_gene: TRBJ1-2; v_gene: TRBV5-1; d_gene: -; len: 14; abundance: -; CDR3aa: CASSLAGEVFGYTF; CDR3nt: TGCGCCAGCAGCTTGGCAGGGGAGGTCTTTGGCTACACCTTC
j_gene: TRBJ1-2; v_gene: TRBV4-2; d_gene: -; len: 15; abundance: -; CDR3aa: CASSPLDGSPYGYTF; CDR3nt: TGTGCCAGCAGCCCTCTAGACGGAAGCCCCTATGGCTACACCTTC
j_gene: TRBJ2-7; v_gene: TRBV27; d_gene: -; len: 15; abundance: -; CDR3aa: CASSTQGGGSYEQYF; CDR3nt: TGTGCCAGCAGTACACAGGGCGGGGGCTCCTACGAGCAGTACTTC
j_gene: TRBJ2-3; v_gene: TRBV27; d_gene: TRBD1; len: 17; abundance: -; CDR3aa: CASSRNIRQGSADTQYF; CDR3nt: TGTGCCAGCAGCCGAAATATAAGACAGGGATCCGCAGATACGCAGTATTTT
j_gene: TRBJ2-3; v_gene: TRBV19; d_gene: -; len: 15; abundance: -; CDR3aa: CASSIRTLGTDTQYF; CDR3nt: TGTGCCAGTAGTATACGGACATTGGGCACAGATACGCAGTATTTT
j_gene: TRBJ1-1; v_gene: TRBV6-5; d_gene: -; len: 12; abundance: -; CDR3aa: CASTVMNTEAFF; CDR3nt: TGTGCCAGCACCGTTATGAACACTGAAGCTTTCTTT
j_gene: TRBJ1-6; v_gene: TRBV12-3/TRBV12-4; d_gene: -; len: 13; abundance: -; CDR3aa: CASRSQENSPLHF; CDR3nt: TGTGCCAGCCGATCTCAGGAAAATTCACCCCTCCACTTT
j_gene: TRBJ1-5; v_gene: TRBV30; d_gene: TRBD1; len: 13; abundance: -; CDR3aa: CAWSGSGGQPQHF; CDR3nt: TGTGCCTGGAGTGGGTCAGGGGGTCAGCCCCAGCATTTT
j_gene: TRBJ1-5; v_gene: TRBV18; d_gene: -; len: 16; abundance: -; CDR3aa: CASSPDRTFRDQPQHF; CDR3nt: TGTGCCAGCTCACCCGACCGGACCTTTCGGGATCAGCCCCAGCATTTT
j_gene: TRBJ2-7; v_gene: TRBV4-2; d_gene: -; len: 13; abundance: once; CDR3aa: CASSQGPEYEQYF; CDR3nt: TGTGCCAGCAGCCAGGGGCCTGAGTACGAGCAGTACTTC
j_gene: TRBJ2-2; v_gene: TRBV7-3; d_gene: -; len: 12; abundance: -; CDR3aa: CASSPTRGELFF; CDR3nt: TGTGCCAGCAGCCCCACTAGAGGGGAGCTGTTTTTT
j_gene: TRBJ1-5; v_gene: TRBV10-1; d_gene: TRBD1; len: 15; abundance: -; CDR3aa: CASSRKGTGTQPQHF; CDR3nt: TGCGCCAGCAGCAGGAAGGGGACAGGGACTCAGCCCCAGCATTTT
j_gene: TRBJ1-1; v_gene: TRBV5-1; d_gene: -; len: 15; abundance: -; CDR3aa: CASSFGGDWNTEAFF; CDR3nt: TGCGCCAGCAGCTTTGGAGGGGATTGGAACACTGAAGCTTTCTTT
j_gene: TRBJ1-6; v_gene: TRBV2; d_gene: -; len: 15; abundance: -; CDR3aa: CASRAKGALNSPLHF; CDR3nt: TGTGCCAGCCGGGCGAAAGGGGCTCTCAATTCACCCCTCCACTTT
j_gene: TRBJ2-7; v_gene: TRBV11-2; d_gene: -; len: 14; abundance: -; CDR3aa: CASSPPWPPGEQYF; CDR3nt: TGTGCCAGCAGCCCCCCCTGGCCCCCTGGCGAGCAGTACTTC
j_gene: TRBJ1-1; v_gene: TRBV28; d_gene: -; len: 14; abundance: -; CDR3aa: CASSLPGRTTEAFF; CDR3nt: TGTGCCAGCAGTCTACCGGGACGTACCACTGAAGCTTTCTTT
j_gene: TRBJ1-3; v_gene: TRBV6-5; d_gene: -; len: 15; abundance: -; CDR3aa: CASMDGGSSGNTIYF; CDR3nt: TGTGCCAGCATGGATGGGGGCAGTTCTGGAAACACCATATATTTT
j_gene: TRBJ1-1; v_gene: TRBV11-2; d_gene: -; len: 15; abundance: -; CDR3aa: CASSLSGGLRGEAFF; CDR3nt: TGTGCCAGCAGCCTTAGCGGGGGCTTGCGGGGTGAAGCTTTCTTT
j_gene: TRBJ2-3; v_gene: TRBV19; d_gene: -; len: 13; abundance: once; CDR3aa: CASSIKVTDTQYF; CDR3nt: TGTGCCAGTAGTATTAAGGTCACAGATACGCAGTATTTT
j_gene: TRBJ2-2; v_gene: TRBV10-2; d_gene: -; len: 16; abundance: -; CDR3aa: CASSGGGTPYTGELFF; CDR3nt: TGCGCCAGCAGTGGGGGCGGGACACCTTACACCGGGGAGCTGTTTTTT
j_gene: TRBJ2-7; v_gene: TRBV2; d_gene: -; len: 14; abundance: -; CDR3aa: CASRPGHQVLEQYF; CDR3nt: TGTGCCAGCAGGCCGGGACATCAGGTCCTAGAGCAGTACTTC
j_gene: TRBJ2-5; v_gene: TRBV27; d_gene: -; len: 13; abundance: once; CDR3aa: CASSWNFQETQYF; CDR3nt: TGTGCCAGCAGTTGGAATTTCCAAGAGACCCAGTACTTC